A single sample is the source of the 18 T cell receptor beta chains below, sequenced in a study of blood T cell repertoires in COVID-19. Profiling relied on immunoSEQ multiplex PCR, and the TCRdb table lists in-frame clones only, not all of them. The sample has hundreds of thousands of clones, around 91% seen once. The specimen was PBMCs or T cells enriched from blood (not recorded which). The source of these receptors is a man between 18 and 35 years old who had recovered from COVID-19.

The rearrangement links TRBV6-2 or TRBV6-3 to TRBJ2-1, with 8 bases matching TRBD2. This CDR3 is 19 amino acids long. The ends lost 6 bases at V and 6 bases at J; junction bases unmatched: 22. Germline V lookup: CDR1 MNHEY, CDR2 SVGEGT. CDR3 coding DNA: TGTGCCAGCAGCTTGCTTCTTTCGAAAGCGGGGGAAACCCGCAATGAGCAGTTCTTC. Amino acids: CASSLLLSKAGETRNEQFF.

This clone has only a few counts. J is TRBJ1-1 and V is TRBV27; D possibly corresponds to TRBD1 (5 bases). V dropped 6 bases and J dropped 5 bases, with 25 bases sitting between them. Germline lookup yields CDR1 MNHEY and CDR2 SMNVEV (reference sequence). The CDR3 is 17 residues long. Written as DNA, the CDR3 is TGTGCCAGCAGACCATATACCCTCGGGCTTGGGGGGACTGAAGCTTTCTTT. It is translated as CASRPYTLGLGGTEAFF.

The chain joins TRBV6-4 to TRBJ2-1; TRBD2 might be the D (6 bases). From germline, CDR1 is MRHNA and CDR2 SNTAGT. With 7 bases removed from V and 9 bases from J, the gap between germline ends came to 19 bases. The CDR3 sequence is 14 residues long. CDR3 nucleotide sequence: TGTGCCAGCAAATTGGACACTAGTAGCGGTGAGCAGTTCTTC. This codes for CASKLDTSSGEQFF.

This clone appeared once. The V and J genes are TRBV5-1 and TRBJ2-7, with 8 bases aligning to TRBD1. The CDR3 has 18 residues. Germline assignment: CDR1 SGHRS and CDR2 YFSETQ. The V gene end was trimmed by 4 bases and the J gene end by 1 base; junction bases not matched to a gene: 16. The CDR3 protein is CASSALQGETSFSYEQYF. The CDR3 DNA reads TGCGCCAGCAGCGCCCTACAGGGGGAAACTAGTTTTTCCTACGAGCAGTACTTC.

This chain uses TRBV28 with TRBJ2-1; 8 bases agree with TRBD2. With V trimmed by 5 bases and J by 1 base, 10 bases remained unmatched. Germline CDR1 MDHEN, CDR2 SYDVKM. The CDR3 contains 17 residues. The CDR3 region has the DNA TGTGCCAGCAGTATCCCGGGGGAGCGGGGGTCCTACAATGAGCAGTTCTTC. Its protein is CASSIPGERGSYNEQFF.

The rearrangement uses TRBV12-3 or TRBV12-4 and TRBJ2-7; D remains ambiguous. V dropped 2 bases and J dropped 7 bases, with 9 bases sitting between them. This CDR3 has 12 residues. CDR3 DNA: TGTGCCAGCAGTTTACGATCCGCGGAGCAGTACTTC. The encoded protein is CASSLRSAEQYF.

The chain links TRBV7-9 to TRBJ2-1, with TRBD2 matching 7 bases. Germline V gene sequence: CDR1 SEHNR, CDR2 FQNEAQ (reference sequence). Trimming took 5 bases from V and 3 from J; bases not matched to a gene: 10. This CDR3 has 16 amino acids. The CDR3 here is CASSQTLAENYNEQFF. CDR3 coding DNA: TGTGCCAGCAGCCAGACCCTAGCGGAGAACTACAATGAGCAGTTCTTC.

The chain combines TRBV6-5 with TRBJ1-1; TRBD1 matches at 7 bases. The CDR3 contains 13 residues. The germline gives CDR1 MNHEY, CDR2 SVGAGI. V dropped 7 bases and J dropped 5; count of bases not matched to a gene: 7. The CDR3 nucleotides are TGTGCCAGCACCCTGACAGGGTTTACTGAAGCTTTCTTT. Protein product: CASTLTGFTEAFF.

This chain joins TRBV3-1 (or the pseudogene TRBV3-2) and TRBJ1-1; D is possibly TRBD1 (6 bases). CDR1 is LGHDT and CDR2 is YNNKEL in the germline V gene (reference sequence). The germline V and J ends were trimmed by 8 bases and 7 bases, with 20 bases remaining between them. The CDR3 is made up of 14 amino acids. The CDR3 sequence is CASRRTGGGGEAFF. CDR3 coding DNA: TGTGCCAGCCGAAGGACGGGGGGCGGAGGTGAAGCTTTCTTT.

The chain combines TRBV27 with TRBJ2-1; TRBD1 matches 9 bases. Trimming took 3 bases from V and 6 from J; bases not matched to a gene: 3. The CDR3 runs to 14 residues. Germline V gives CDR1 MNHEY, CDR2 SMNVEV (reference sequence). The CDR3 region is CASSFGQGFNEQFF. CDR3 nucleotide sequence: TGTGCCAGCAGTTTCGGACAGGGGTTCAATGAGCAGTTCTTC.

The chain uses TRBV19 and TRBJ2-3, with D possibly TRBD1 on 5 matching bases. V shed 4 bases and J shed 4 bases, with 15 bases lying between them. CDR3 length: 15 residues. CDR1 and CDR2 from the germline V gene are LNHDA and SQIVND (reference sequence). Written as DNA, the CDR3 is TGTGCCAGTAGTAAAAGGGCCCAGGGCGCAGATACGCAGTATTTT. It codes for CASSKRAQGADTQYF.

The sample holds a few counts of this clone. The rearrangement uses TRBV4-1 and TRBJ2-3; TRBD2 matches at 9 bases. The germline V gene has CDR1 MGHRA and CDR2 YSYEKL. The V gene end was trimmed by 5 bases and the J gene end by 0 bases; junction bases not matched to a gene: 6. There are 16 residues in the CDR3. The CDR3 nucleotides are TGCGCCAGCAGCGCCTCCCTAGCGGGGAGCACAGATACGCAGTATTTT. It translates to CASSASLAGSTDTQYF.

The chain uses TRBV7-5 and TRBJ2-3; the D call TRBD2 from the table was never checked on the DNA. TRBV7-5 is an annotated pseudogene. The CDR3 consists of 15 residues. Here the CDR3 reads CSGLAGGPSTDTQYF. The CDR3 nucleotides read TGTTCGGGACTAGCGGGGGGGCCCAGCACAGATACGCAGTATTTT.

Only a few counts were recorded for this clone. The V call is TRBV20-1, the J call TRBJ2-5; the match to TRBD2 covers 7 bases. The ends lost 3 bases at V and 2 bases at J; junction bases unmatched: 9. The CDR3 length is 15 residues. CDR1 and CDR2 (germline): DFQATT, SNEGSKA (reference sequence). CDR3 sequence reads: CSASKSSGQQETQYF. CDR3 DNA: TGCAGTGCTAGTAAGTCTAGCGGCCAACAAGAGACCCAGTACTTC.

V is TRBV3-1 (or the pseudogene TRBV3-2) and J is TRBJ2-5; TRBD2 agrees at 9 bases. The V segment lost 0 bases and the J segment 5 bases; nucleotides outside the gene matches: 4. The CDR3 extends over 15 amino acids. CDR1 is LGHDT and CDR2 is YNNKEL in the germline V gene (reference sequence). CDR3 bases: TGTGCCAGCAGCCAAGATGGGACTAGCTGGGAGACCCAGTACTTC. Translating gives CASSQDGTSWETQYF.

This sequence joins TRBV19 and TRBJ2-2; D gene uncertain. Germline CDR1 is LNHDA and CDR2 is SQIVND (reference sequence). CDR3 length: 13 residues. V was clipped by 3 bases and J by 5 bases, with 7 bases between them. The CDR3 here is CASSIWLTGELFF. The CDR3 nucleotides are TGTGCCAGTAGTATTTGGCTTACCGGGGAGCTGTTTTTT.

The genes are TRBV5-1 and TRBJ2-1; TRBD1 might be the D (6 bases). The germline V and J ends were trimmed by 1 base and 7 bases, with 24 bases remaining between them. In germline, CDR1 is SGHRS, CDR2 YFSETQ. The CDR3 loop spans 18 amino acids. CDR3 protein: CASSLWGTRQGMTNEQFF. The CDR3 DNA reads TGCGCCAGCAGCTTGTGGGGGACCCGGCAGGGGATGACAAATGAGCAGTTCTTC.

This clone showed up just once. The J gene is TRBJ1-4, the V gene TRBV24-1; D may be TRBD1 (5 bases). This CDR3 region has 13 residues. Germline values: CDR1 KGHDR, CDR2 SFDVKD. V lost 4 bases and J 11 bases, leaving 13 bases between the germline ends. CDR3 protein: CATSEPGSLKLFF. In nucleotides, the CDR3 is TGTGCCACCAGTGAGCCAGGGTCTTTGAAACTGTTTTTT.